A selection of T cell receptor beta chains follows, all from one sample in a study of cytomegalovirus exposure and HLA in healthy donors. Assay: immunoSEQ multiplex PCR; the TCRdb copy retains only in-frame clones and omits some. The table gives about 83,000 clones; the top ten clones make up 3.5% to 4.5% of it. The sequencing sample was made of PBMCs. Receptor source: a man in his late teens or twenties in good health and CMV-seropositive. Each CDR3 is given with its conserved first and last residue. D genes are given only for firm matches.

D gene	J gene	V gene	CDR3 DNA	CDR3 protein
.	TRBJ2-7	TRBV19	TGTGCCAGTAGTATAGACGGTACGGTCTCCTACGAGCAGTACTTC	CASSIDGTVSYEQYF
.	TRBJ1-2	TRBV5-4	TGTGCCAGCAGCGCGGACAGCTATGGCTACACCTTC	CASSADSYGYTF
.	TRBJ2-1	TRBV27	TGTGCCAGCAGTGAGCAGGGCGGTGAGCAGTTCTTC	CASSEQGGEQFF
.	TRBJ2-7	TRBV6-1	TGTGCCATCCTGGGGGGACTCCTATACGAGCAGTACTTC	CAILGGLLYEQYF
.	TRBJ2-3	TRBV25-1	TGTGCCAGCAGTGAATGGGCGGGAAGCACAGATACGCAGTATTTT	CASSEWAGSTDTQYF
.	TRBJ1-3	TRBV6-4	TGTGCCAGCAGTGACTCGGGGGCATCTGGAAACACCATATATTTT	CASSDSGASGNTIYF
.	TRBJ2-1	TRBV6-5	TGTGCCAGCAGTTACCGGGGTAATGAGCAGTTCTTC	CASSYRGNEQFF
.	TRBJ2-1	TRBV28	TGTGCCAGCAGTTTCAGGGACGGGAGCAATGAGCAGTTCTTC	CASSFRDGSNEQFF
TRBD1	TRBJ1-5	TRBV27	TGTGCCAGCAGCAGACAGGGGGCTGATCAGCCCCAGCATTTT	CASSRQGADQPQHF
.	TRBJ2-5	TRBV6-6	TGTGCCAGCAGTTCGTACCAAGAGACCCAGTACTTC	CASSSYQETQYF
TRBD2	TRBJ2-2	TRBV9	TGTGCCAGCAGCCCATTAGCGGGAGGGATCACCGGGGAGCTGTTTTTT	CASSPLAGGITGELFF
TRBD1	TRBJ2-4	TRBV7-3	TGTGCCAGCAGCCCTCGGACAGGGGAGGCCAAAAACATTCAGTACTTC	CASSPRTGEAKNIQYF
.	TRBJ2-7	TRBV9	TGTGCCAGCAGCGTAGGAGCAGGCACCTACGAGCAGTACTTC	CASSVGAGTYEQYF
.	TRBJ1-6	TRBV5-1	TGCGCCAGCAGCTTGGAGGGACAAACCTCTTCACCCCTCCACTTT	CASSLEGQTSSPLHF
TRBD2	TRBJ2-3	TRBV5-4	TGTGCCAGCAGCCGGGGGGGCGATCGCGCAGATACGCAGTATTTT	CASSRGGDRADTQYF
.	TRBJ2-3	TRBV7-2	TGTGCCAGCAGCTTGGTTATGGGGCCACTCAGGGATACGCAGTATTTT	CASSLVMGPLRDTQYF
TRBD1	TRBJ2-7	TRBV5-1	TGCGCCAGCAGCACCGGGGACAGTTTCGAGGAGCAGTACTTC	CASSTGDSFEEQYF
.	TRBJ2-7	TRBV28	TGTGCCAGCAGTCTCACCTCGGTAAGGCGTTTTAGGGAGAGCTCCTACGAGCAGTACTTC	CASSLTSVRRFRESSYEQYF
TRBD1	TRBJ2-1	TRBV6-1	TGTGCCAGCGGGGTCGGGGACAGGGACTACAATGAGCAGTTCTTC	CASGVGDRDYNEQFF
TRBD1	TRBJ2-1	TRBV6-5	TGTGCCAGCAGTTACTCGAGGGACAGGGGGTACGATGAGCAGTTCTTC	CASSYSRDRGYDEQFF
.	TRBJ2-1	TRBV6-6	TGTGCCAGCAGGGACTCCGCTAGCTCCTACAATGAGCAGTTCTTC	CASRDSASSYNEQFF
.	TRBJ1-2	TRBV5-1	TGCGCCAGCAGCCCGTTAGTAGGGGCTGGCTACACCTTC	CASSPLVGAGYTF
.	TRBJ1-1	TRBV28	TGTGCCGTATCCAGGGTAGGAACTGAAGCTTTCTTT	CAVSRVGTEAFF
.	TRBJ2-1	TRBV19	TGTGCCAGTAGTTATTTCTCTTCCTCCTACAATGAGCAGTTCTTC	CASSYFSSSYNEQFF
.	TRBJ2-6	TRBV6-1	TGTGCCAGCAGTGAAGAGGGGACTGGGGCCAACGTCCTGACTTTC	CASSEEGTGANVLTF
TRBD1	TRBJ2-5	TRBV9	TGTGCCAGCAGCCCAAAAGGACAGGGTGGTATAGAGACCCAGTACTTC	CASSPKGQGGIETQYF
TRBD1	TRBJ1-4	TRBV6-1	TGTGCCAGCAGTGATTTGAGGGGGCGAGTCTCCGAAAAACTGTTTTTT	CASSDLRGRVSEKLFF
.	TRBJ1-1	TRBV19	TGTGCCAGTAGTTTCCGGGACAAGCTAATGAACACTGAAGCTTTCTTT	CASSFRDKLMNTEAFF
.	TRBJ1-4	TRBV6-4	TGTGCCAGCAGTGGCGGGACAACTAATGAAAAACTGTTTTTT	CASSGGTTNEKLFF
TRBD2	TRBJ2-7	TRBV6-1	TGTGCCAGCAGTGAAGCCGGGGGGGAGGGCCACTACGAGCAGTACTTC	CASSEAGGEGHYEQYF
.	TRBJ2-5	TRBV9	TGTGCCAGCAGCGTAGCGGACAGAAGGACAGCTGCGGAGACCCAGTACTTC	CASSVADRRTAAETQYF
.	TRBJ1-1	TRBV5-6	TGTGCCAGCAGCTTGGGGCCGAACACTGAAGCTTTCTTT	CASSLGPNTEAFF
TRBD1	TRBJ2-2	TRBV10-3	TGTGCCATCAGTGCCGGGACAGGGGAAAGCACCGGGGAGCTGTTTTTT	CAISAGTGESTGELFF
.	TRBJ1-2	TRBV4-1	TGCGCCAGCAGCCAACTTACAGGGTCGGTAAGGGGCTACACCTTC	CASSQLTGSVRGYTF
.	TRBJ2-2	TRBV19	TGTGCCAGTACCGAAGGGGGACGGACGAACACCGGGGAGCTGTTTTTT	CASTEGGRTNTGELFF